Sequencing of this T cell receptor beta chain was carried out in a study of CXCR3 chemokines and chemotherapy response in bladder cancer (dated by TCRdb to between 2021 and 2023). Broadly, across the study: The study set out to examine whether the activity of the CXCR3 chemokine system within tumors predicted response to chemotherapy in human bladder cancer.

For this clonotype: Its target antigen remains unknown. Per-nucleotide qualities are absent, and no much larger clonotype sits a single base away.

CDR1 LNHDA and CDR2 SQIVND are derived from the germline V gene (reference sequence). Cut back by 3 bases and 2 bases, the V and J ends lie 11 bases apart. The CDR3 runs 15 residues from the cysteine to the phenylalanine. Only the CDR3 portion is preserved as DNA: 45 bases, with reading frame beginning at the first base. The library was obtained by PCR. The sequencer was an Illumina HiSeq 2500. TCRdb cleaned the public reads at Q25 with fastp, built clones with MiXCR and kept in-frame beta chains. Each CDR3 protein appears once, grouped with its most common genes and DNA. The sample profile shows approximately 12,000 distinct CDR3 sequences; around an eighth of them were found once. Around 26% of the sample belongs to the ten largest clones.

This sample was gathered from a patient whose treatment included neoadjuvant chemotherapy. The sequence links TRBV19 to TRBJ1-3; the D gene is not confidently resolved. The source is a human donor with bladder cancer that did not respond to neoadjuvant chemotherapy. The CDR3 corresponds to CASSISPVPGNTIYF. The nucleotide sequence is TGTGCCAGTAGTATTTCGCCAGTGCCTGGAAACACCATATATTTT.